The clone carrying this TCR beta chain has at least ten counts. Time point noted: pre-sensitization, week 0. As to treatment: therapeutic diphenylcyclopropenone sensitization with weekly scalp DPC. This sample was taken from a study of human T cells and chemical hapten exposure. The CDR3 has 12 amino acids. Trimming removed 0 bases from V and 3 bases from J, with 5 bases in between. Germline V gives CDR1 DFQATT, CDR2 SNEGSKA (reference sequence). One entry per CDR3 protein, called by TCRdb with MiXCR from the RACE reads. The table has approximately 370,000 distinct CDR3 sequences, approximately 5% seen once; the top ten hold approximately 8.2%.

The source was whole blood, collected in connection with sensitization to the hapten diphenylcyclopropenone (DPC). The clonotype comes from a woman aged 18-35 years with alopecia areata. Some clones in this sample may be carry-over from other donors' samples. The chain couples TRBV20-1 to TRBJ1-1; D is unresolved. The DNA for the CDR3 is TGCAGTGCTAGAGAAAGGGACACTGAAGCTTTCTTT. It translates to CSARERDTEAFF.